This T cell receptor (beta chain) was obtained from a study of identifying expanded T cells in peripheral blood. Germline CDR1 and CDR2: MNHNS and SASEGT. V shed 4 bases and J shed 6 bases, with 13 bases lying between them. The CDR3 is made up of 14 amino acids. Clones were read by immunoSEQ multiplex PCR, and TCRdb kept only the in-frame ones, dropping some. This repertoire shows about 50,000 clones, about four fifths found once; its top ten account for around a sixth. The sequenced sample was blood. V usage is TRBV6-1 and J usage is TRBJ2-1; maybe TRBD1 (5 bases). This clonotype was sampled from a person aged 18 to 75 in good health. This chain's CDR3 is CASSGYDRGNEQFF. For the CDR3, the DNA is TGTGCCAGCAGTGGGTATGACAGAGGCAATGAGCAGTTCTTC.